The clone carrying this T cell receptor (beta chain) was seen at least ten times. What it binds is not known. Molecular-barcoded quantitative 5'-RACE produced these TCR beta libraries. Using its own MiXCR run on the 5' RACE reads, TCRdb lists one record per CDR3 protein. The profile shows 500,000 to 650,000 distinct CDR3 sequences, approximately 5.3% of them singletons. Trimming shortened V by 2 bases and J by 0 bases, and 11 bases separated the two germline ends. Germline values: CDR1 SGHRS, CDR2 YFSETQ. CDR3 length equals 15 residues. The entry originates in a study of CD8 T cells in ankylosing spondylitis. Whole-study results and caveats: As for the disease-linked clones, they showed a CD8+ phenotype and occurred at relatively low frequencies in peripheral blood. The study looked at matched synovial fluid samples from ankylosing spondylitis patients. Disease-linked clones were reported to be significantly enriched there. A motif of 7 to 9 highly homologous TCR beta variants was seen as apparently characteristic of ankylosing spondylitis blood.

The rearrangement links TRBV5-1 to TRBJ1-1, with D unresolved. Sequencing was performed on blood, either unsorted or a sorted T cell fraction (not recorded which). The origin of this receptor is a male donor with ankylosing spondylitis. The CDR3 loop reads CASSFLDYMNTEAFF. The CDR3 DNA is TGCGCCAGCAGCTTCCTCGACTACATGAACACTGAAGCTTTCTTT.